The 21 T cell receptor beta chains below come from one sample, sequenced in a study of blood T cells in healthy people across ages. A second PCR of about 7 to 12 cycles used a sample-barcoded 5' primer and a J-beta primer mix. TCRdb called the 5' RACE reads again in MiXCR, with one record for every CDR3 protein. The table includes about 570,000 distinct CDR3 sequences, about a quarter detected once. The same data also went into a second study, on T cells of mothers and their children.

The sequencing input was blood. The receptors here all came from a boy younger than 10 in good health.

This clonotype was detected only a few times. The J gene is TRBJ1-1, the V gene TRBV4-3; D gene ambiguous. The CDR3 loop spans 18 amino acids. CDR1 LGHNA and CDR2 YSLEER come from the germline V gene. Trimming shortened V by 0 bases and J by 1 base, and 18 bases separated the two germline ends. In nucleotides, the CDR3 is TGCGCCAGCAGCCAAGATAGGATAAGGAGCTTGGGGAACACTGAAGCTTTCTTT. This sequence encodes CASSQDRIRSLGNTEAFF.

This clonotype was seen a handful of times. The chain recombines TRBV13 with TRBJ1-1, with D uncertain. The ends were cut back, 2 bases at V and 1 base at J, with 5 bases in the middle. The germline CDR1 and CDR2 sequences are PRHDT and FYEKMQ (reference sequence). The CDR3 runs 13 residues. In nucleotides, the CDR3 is TGTGCCAGCAGCTTATATCCGAACACTGAAGCTTTCTTT. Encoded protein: CASSLYPNTEAFF.

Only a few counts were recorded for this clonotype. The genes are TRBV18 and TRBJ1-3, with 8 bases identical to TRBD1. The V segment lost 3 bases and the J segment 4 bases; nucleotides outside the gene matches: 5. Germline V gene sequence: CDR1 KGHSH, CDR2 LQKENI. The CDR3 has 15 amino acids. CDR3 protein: CASSPGQGEGNTIYF. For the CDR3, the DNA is TGTGCCAGCTCACCCGGACAGGGAGAGGGAAACACCATATATTTT.

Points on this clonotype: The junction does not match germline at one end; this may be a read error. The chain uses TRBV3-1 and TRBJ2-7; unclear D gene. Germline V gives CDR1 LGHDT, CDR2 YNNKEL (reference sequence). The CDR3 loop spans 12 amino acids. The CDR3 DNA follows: TGTGCCAGCAGCCAATTTGGCTACGAGCAGTACTTT. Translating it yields CASSQFGYEQYF.

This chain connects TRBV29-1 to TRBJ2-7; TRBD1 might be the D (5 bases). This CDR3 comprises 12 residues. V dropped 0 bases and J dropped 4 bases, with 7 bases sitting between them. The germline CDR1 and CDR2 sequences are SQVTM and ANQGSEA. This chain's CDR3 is CSVEDQGYEQYF. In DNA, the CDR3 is TGCAGCGTTGAAGATCAGGGATACGAGCAGTACTTC.

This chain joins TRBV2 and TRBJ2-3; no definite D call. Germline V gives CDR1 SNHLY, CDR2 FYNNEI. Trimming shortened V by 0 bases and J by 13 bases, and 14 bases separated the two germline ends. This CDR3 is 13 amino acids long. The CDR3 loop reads CASSEAQAAKEYF. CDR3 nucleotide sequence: TGTGCCAGCAGTGAAGCGCAGGCCGCTAAGGAGTATTTT.

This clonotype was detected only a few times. Here the CDR3 DNA reads TGCAGTGCTAGAGGGGCATACAATGAGCAGTTCTTC. Translating gives CSARGAYNEQFF. The V call is TRBV20-1, the J call TRBJ2-1; D not certain. Trimming removed 1 base from V and 4 bases from J, with 5 bases in between. The CDR3 covers 12 residues. Germline values: CDR1 DFQATT, CDR2 SNEGSKA (reference sequence).

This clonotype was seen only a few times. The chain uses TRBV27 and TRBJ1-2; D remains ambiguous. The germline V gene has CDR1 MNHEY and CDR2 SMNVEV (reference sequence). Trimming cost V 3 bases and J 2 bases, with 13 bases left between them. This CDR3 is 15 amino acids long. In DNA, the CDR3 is TGTGCCAGCAGTTTGGACCCTCACGGGAACTATGGCTACACCTTC. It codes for CASSLDPHGNYGYTF.

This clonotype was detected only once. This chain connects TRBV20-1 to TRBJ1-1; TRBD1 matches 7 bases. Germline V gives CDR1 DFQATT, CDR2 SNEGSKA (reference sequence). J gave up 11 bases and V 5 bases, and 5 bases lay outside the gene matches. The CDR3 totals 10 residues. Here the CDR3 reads CSADGQVAFF. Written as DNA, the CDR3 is TGCAGTGCTGACGGACAGGTGGCTTTCTTT.

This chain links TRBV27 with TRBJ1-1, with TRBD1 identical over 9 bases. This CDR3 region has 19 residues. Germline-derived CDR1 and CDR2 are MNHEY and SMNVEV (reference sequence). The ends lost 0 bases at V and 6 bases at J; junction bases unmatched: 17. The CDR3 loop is CASSLSVIPGTGLRAEAFF. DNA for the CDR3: TGTGCCAGCAGTTTATCCGTTATCCCCGGGACAGGGCTTAGGGCTGAAGCTTTCTTT.

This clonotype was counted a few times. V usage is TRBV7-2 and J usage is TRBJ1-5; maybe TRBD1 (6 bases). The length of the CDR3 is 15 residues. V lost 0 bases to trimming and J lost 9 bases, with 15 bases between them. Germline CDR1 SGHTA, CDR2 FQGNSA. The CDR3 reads CASSLAELQGRPQHF. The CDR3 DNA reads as TGTGCCAGCAGCTTAGCGGAGCTACAGGGAAGGCCCCAGCATTTT.

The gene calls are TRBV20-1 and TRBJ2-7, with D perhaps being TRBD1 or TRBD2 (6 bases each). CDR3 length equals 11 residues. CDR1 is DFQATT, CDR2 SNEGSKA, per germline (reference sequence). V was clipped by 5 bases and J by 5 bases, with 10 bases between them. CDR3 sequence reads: CSARGPHEQYF. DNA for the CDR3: TGCAGTGCTCGGGGGCCGCACGAGCAGTACTTC.

In DNA form, the CDR3 reads TGTGCCAGCAGTCCAGGGGCTCTTCAAACCTACGAGCAGTACTTC. It is translated as CASSPGALQTYEQYF. This chain uses TRBV7-6 with TRBJ2-7; D is perhaps TRBD1 (6 bases). From germline, CDR1 is SGHVS and CDR2 FNYEAQ. The CDR3 extends over 15 amino acids. Trimming removed 6 bases from V and 2 bases from J, with 17 bases in between.

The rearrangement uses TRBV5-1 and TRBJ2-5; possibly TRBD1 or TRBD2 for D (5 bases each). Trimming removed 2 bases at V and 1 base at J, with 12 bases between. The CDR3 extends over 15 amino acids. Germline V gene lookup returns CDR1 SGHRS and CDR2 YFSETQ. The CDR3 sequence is CASSLGTGPQETQYF. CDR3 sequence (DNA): TGCGCCAGCAGCTTAGGGACCGGCCCCCAAGAGACCCAGTACTTC.

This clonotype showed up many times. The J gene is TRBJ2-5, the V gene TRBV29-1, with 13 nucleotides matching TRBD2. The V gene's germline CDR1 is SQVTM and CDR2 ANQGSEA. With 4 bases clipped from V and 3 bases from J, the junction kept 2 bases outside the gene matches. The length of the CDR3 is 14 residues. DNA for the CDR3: TGCAGCGTTGCTGGACTAGCGGGGGAAGAGACCCAGTACTTC. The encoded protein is CSVAGLAGEETQYF.

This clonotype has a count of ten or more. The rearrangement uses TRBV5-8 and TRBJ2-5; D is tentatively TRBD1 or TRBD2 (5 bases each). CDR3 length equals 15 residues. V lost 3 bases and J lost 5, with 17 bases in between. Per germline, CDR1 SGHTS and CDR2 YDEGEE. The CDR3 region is CASSSREGNWETQYF. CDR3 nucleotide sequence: TGTGCCAGCAGCTCTCGAGAGGGGAATTGGGAGACCCAGTACTTC.

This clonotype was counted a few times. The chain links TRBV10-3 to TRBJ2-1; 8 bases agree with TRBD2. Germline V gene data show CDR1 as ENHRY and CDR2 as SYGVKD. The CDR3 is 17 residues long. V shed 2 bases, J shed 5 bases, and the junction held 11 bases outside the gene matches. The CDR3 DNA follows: TGTGCCATCAGTGAGATGTCCCTAGCGGGTTCCAACAATGAGCAGTTCTTC. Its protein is CAISEMSLAGSNNEQFF.

CDR3 DNA sequence: TGTGCCAGCAGTTACTCGACAGGGACTAACTATGGCTACACCTTC. It codes for CASSYSTGTNYGYTF. This sequence joins TRBV6-5 and TRBJ1-2; 7 bases map to TRBD1. CDR3 length: 15 residues. Germline V gene sequence: CDR1 MNHEY, CDR2 SVGAGI. The V and J ends lost 0 bases and 0 bases, in that order; junction bases with no gene match: 1.

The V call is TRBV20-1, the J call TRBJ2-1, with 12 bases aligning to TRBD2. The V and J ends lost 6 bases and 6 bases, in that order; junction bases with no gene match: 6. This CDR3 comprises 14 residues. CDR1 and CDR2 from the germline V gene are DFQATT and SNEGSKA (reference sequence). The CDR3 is CSAGRTSGTNEQFF. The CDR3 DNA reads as TGCAGTGCCGGCAGGACTAGCGGGACCAATGAGCAGTTCTTC.

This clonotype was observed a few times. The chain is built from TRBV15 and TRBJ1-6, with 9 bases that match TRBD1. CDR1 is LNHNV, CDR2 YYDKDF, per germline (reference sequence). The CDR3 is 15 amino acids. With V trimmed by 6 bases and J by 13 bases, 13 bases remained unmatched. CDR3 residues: CATSQAGTGNYPLHF. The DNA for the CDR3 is TGTGCCACCAGTCAGGCCGGGACAGGGAACTACCCCCTCCACTTT.

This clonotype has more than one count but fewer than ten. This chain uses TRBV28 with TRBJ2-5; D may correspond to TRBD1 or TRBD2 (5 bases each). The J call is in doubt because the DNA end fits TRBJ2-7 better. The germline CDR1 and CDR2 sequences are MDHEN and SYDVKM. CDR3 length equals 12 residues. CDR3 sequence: CASALGAYEQYF. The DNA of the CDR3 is TGTGCCAGCGCTCTGGGGGCCTACGAGCAGTACTTC.